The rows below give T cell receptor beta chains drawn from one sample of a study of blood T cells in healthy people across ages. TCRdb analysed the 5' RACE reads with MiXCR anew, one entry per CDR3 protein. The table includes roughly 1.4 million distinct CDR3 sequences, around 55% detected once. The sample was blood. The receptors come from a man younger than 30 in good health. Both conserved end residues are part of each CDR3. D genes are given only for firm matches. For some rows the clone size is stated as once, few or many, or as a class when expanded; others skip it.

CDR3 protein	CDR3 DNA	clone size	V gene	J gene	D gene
CSARRGPRGYEQYF	TGCAGTGCTAGGAGGGGCCCCCGAGGGTACGAGCAGTACTTC	NA	TRBV20-1	TRBJ2-7	NA
CASSLGREASGYNKQFF	TGTGCCAGCAGTTTAGGCCGGGAGGCTAGCGGCTACAATAAGCAGTTCTTC	NA	TRBV12-3/TRBV12-4	TRBJ2-1	TRBD2
CSVEGNRGPGANVLTF	TGCAGCGTTGAAGGAAACAGGGGTCCTGGGGCCAACGTCCTGACTTTC	few	TRBV29-1	TRBJ2-6	TRBD1
CASRGGQTQETQFF	TGTGCCAGCAGAGGGGGACAGACCCAAGAGACCCAGTTCTTC	NA	TRBV27	TRBJ2-1	TRBD1
CASSLEAGLGIQYF	TGTGCCAGCAGCTTGGAGGCGGGGCTGGGCATTCAGTACTTC	few	TRBV5-4	TRBJ2-4	NA
CASSVGGQGDEQYF	TGTGCCAGCAGCGTAGGAGGACAGGGGGACGAGCAGTACTTC	NA	TRBV13	TRBJ2-7	TRBD1
CSARTSGGTYEQYF	TGCAGTGCTAGGACTAGCGGGGGTACCTACGAGCAGTACTTC	NA	TRBV20-1	TRBJ2-7	TRBD2
CASSRTGQNYNSPLHF	TGTGCCAGCAGTCGAACGGGACAGAACTATAATTCACCCCTCCACTTT	NA	TRBV6-5	TRBJ1-6	TRBD1
CSVTSRDRSTNEKLFF	TGCAGCGTCACGTCCCGGGACCGATCAACTAATGAAAAACTGTTTTTT	NA	TRBV29-1	TRBJ1-4	NA
CASSSFDSYGYTF	TGTGCCAGCAGCTCTTTCGACAGCTATGGCTACACCTTC	NA	TRBV7-2	TRBJ1-2	NA
CATSDFGGEGVSNEQFF	TGTGCCACCAGTGATTTTGGCGGGGAAGGAGTAAGCAATGAGCAGTTCTTC	NA	TRBV24-1	TRBJ2-1	NA
CAISESLQGIYEQYF	TGTGCCATCAGTGAGTCACTGCAGGGGATCTACGAGCAGTACTTC	NA	TRBV10-3	TRBJ2-7	NA
CASSPRYGGSQETQYF	TGTGCCAGCAGCCCAAGGTACGGCGGGAGTCAAGAGACCCAGTACTTC	NA	TRBV7-8	TRBJ2-5	TRBD2